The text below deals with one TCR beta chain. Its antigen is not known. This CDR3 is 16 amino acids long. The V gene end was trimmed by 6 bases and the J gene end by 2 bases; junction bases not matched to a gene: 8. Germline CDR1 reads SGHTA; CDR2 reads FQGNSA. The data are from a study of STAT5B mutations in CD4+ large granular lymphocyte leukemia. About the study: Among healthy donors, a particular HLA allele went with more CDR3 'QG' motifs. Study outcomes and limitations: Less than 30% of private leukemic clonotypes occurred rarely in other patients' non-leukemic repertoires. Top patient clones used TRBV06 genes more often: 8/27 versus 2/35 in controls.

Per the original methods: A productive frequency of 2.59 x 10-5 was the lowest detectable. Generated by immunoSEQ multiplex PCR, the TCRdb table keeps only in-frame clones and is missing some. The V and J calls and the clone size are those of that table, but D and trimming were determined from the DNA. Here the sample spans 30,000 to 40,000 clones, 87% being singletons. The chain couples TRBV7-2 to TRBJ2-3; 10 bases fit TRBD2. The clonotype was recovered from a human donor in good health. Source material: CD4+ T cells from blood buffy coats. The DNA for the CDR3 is TGTGCCAGCAGACCCGGACTAGCGGAACCCACAGATACGCAGTATTTT. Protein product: CASRPGLAEPTDTQYF.